Included here is one T cell receptor beta chain sequence, with context. The antigen is unknown. The CDR3 is made up of 15 amino acids. Germline V gives CDR1 MNHEY, CDR2 SVGAGI. The V and J ends lost 7 bases and 12 bases respectively, with 25 bases between them. The sample's time point: 2014-2015 season, 7 days after vaccination. Before and after seasonal inactivated influenza vaccination, adults gave blood for sorting CD4 subsets for sequencing. Between roughly 40 and 100 mL of blood was drawn per time point. This entry comes from a study of follicular helper T cells after annual influenza vaccination. Study context: For some subjects, blood spans the 2013-2014, 2014-2015 and 2015-2016 annual vaccinations.

Whole-study results and caveats: Change in circulating plasmablasts correlated with ICOS+CD38+ cTfh clonality change.

Repertoires were generated with immunoSEQ multiplex PCR, while TCRdb's copy carries only in-frame clones and drops some. The sample holds 1,000 to 1,500 clones; around 65% are singletons and the top ten take 5% to 5.5%. This sequence originates from an adult who received the influenza vaccine. V gene TRBV6-5 combines with J gene TRBJ2-1; possibly TRBD1 or TRBD2 for D (5 bases each). Here the sequenced sample was CXCR5+ CD38+ circulating T follicular helper cells from blood, taken 7 days after influenza vaccination. Stated subset: circulating Tfh, non-naive CD4+CXCR5+PD-1+ (ICOS+CD38+ or ICOS-CD38-). The CDR3 nucleotides read TGTGCCAGCACTCCAGGGACCGCTCAAATGAGGGTGCAGTTCTTC. Translating gives CASTPGTAQMRVQFF.